The clone carrying this TCR beta chain was recorded at least ten times. The sample belongs to a study of regulatory T cells in long-lasting Graves disease. J gave up 5 bases and V 7 bases, and 9 bases lay outside the gene matches. The CDR3 extends over 14 amino acids. Germline CDR1 reads MNHNS; CDR2 reads SASEGT. Time point indicated: newly diagnosed GD, antithyroid drugs for less than 3 months. The TCR library used RNA extracted from PBMCs. CDR3 regions were amplified by Arm-PCR using iRepertoire HTBI primers to build TCR beta libraries. TCRdb analysed the multiplex PCR reads with MiXCR anew, one entry per CDR3 protein. Of about 420,000 distinct CDR3 sequences listed, about a sixth were seen once; the top ten hold under 30%. The sample was also linked to a second study, of T cells in Graves' hyperthyroidism and ophthalmopathy. That study adds: Model predictions of ophthalmopathy came a median 6.5 months before onset.

The source is a woman aged 18-30 years with Graves disease. The sample in question was peripheral blood mononuclear cells (PBMCs), obtained at new diagnosis, from a patient treated with antithyroid drugs. This chain uses TRBV6-1 with TRBJ1-1; 8 bases map to TRBD1. As DNA, the CDR3 is TGTGCCAGCAATCCCGGACAGGGTGGAACTGAAGCTTTCTTT. Translated: CASNPGQGGTEAFF.